This T cell receptor beta chain was sequenced during a study of T cell responses to AZD1222 COVID-19 vaccine. Study-wide results and caveats: Spike-wide coverage was observed for vaccine-associated CD4 TCRs, with dominant responses at 160-218 and 743-854. Every sample of the repertoires postdated the peak T cell response. Two AZD1222 administrations were followed by greater Spike-specific TCR breadth and depth.

Sequenced by immunoSEQ multiplex PCR; TCRdb stores in-frame clones only, minus some. The sample carries about 150,000 clones, 85% to 95% recorded once. Of note for this clone: The antigen is not known.

The CDR3 loop spans 11 amino acids. Trimming removed 8 bases from V and 7 bases from J, with 12 bases in between. Per germline, CDR1 MDHEN and CDR2 SYDVKM. This sequence joins TRBV28 and TRBJ2-7; D gene unclear. Sample: peripheral blood, taken on day 0 of AZD1222 vaccination. The clonotype originates from an adult in good health. This CDR3 is CASGVAREQYF. Here the CDR3 DNA reads TGTGCCAGCGGGGTCGCCCGGGAGCAGTACTTC.